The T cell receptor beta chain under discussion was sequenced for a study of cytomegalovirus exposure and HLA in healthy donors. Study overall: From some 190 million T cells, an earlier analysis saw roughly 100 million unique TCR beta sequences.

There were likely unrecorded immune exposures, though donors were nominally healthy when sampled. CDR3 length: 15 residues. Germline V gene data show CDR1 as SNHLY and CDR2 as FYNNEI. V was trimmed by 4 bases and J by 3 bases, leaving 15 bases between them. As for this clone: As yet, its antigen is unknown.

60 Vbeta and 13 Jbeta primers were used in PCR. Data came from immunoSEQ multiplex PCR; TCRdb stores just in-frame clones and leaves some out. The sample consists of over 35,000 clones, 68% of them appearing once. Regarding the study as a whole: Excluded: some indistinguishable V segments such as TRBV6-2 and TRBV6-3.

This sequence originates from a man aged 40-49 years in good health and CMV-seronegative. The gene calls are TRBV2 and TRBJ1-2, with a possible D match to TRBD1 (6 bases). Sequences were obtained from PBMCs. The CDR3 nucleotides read TGTGCCAGCAGTGCGGGCAGGGGTAGATACTATGGCTACACCTTC. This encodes CASSAGRGRYYGYTF.